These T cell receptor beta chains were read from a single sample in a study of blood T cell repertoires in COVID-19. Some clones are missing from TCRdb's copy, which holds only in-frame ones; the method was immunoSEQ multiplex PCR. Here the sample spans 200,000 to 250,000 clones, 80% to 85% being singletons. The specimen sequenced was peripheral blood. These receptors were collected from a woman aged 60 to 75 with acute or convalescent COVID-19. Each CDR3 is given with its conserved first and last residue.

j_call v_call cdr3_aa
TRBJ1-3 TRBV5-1 CASSWGQGAPDLSGNTIYF
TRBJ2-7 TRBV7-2 CASSSGTGSFEQYF
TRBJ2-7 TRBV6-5 CASRTDWFEQYF
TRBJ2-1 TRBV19 CASSTLAGPNEQFF
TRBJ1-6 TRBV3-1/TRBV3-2 CASSQYELSSPLHF
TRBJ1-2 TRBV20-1 CSAGTDYGYTF
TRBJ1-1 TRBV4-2 CASSQEATVRVSTEAFF
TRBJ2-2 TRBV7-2 CASSLDPPGLAWAGELFF
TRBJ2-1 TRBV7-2 CASSLGPGLYNEQFF
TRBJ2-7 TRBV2 CASLGGAGRRGEQYF
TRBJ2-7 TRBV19 CATQRSLGTYEQYF
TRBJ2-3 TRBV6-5 CASSLSGTQYF
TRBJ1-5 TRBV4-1 CASSQLLGNQPQHF
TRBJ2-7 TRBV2 CARGGTGIYEQYF
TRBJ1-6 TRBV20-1 CSASGQGAGRSYNSPLHF
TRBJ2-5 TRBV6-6 CASSLQETQYF
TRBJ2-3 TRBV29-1 CSVGSGQGHTQYF
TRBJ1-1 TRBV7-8 CASNFGGTGGVNTEAFF
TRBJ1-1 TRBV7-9 CASSRDRGDTEAFF
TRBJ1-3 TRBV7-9 CASSRDREEGTGNTIYF
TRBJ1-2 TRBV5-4 CASSSLKTGIYGYTF
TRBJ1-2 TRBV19 CASSDSRDLKGYTF
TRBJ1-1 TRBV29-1 CSVEPGRTEAFF
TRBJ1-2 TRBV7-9 CASTPRTGGNYGYTF
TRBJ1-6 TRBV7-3 CASSLTGQSVIGGSPLHF
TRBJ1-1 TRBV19 CASSIKTRNTEAFF
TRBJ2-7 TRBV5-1 CASSMQGIGYEQYF
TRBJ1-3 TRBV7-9 CASSLRHVNTIYF
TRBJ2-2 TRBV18 CASSILAGGADTGELFF
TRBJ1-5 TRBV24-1 CVLVGGTGPNQPQHF
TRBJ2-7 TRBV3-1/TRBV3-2 CASSLGTSGGAEQYF
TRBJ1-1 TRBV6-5 CASSLTMGQLEAFF
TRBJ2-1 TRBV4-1 CASSQRPIGTKDEQFF
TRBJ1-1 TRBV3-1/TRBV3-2 CASTRRGSNTEAFF
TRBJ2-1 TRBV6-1 CASSEMGQGFGNEQFF
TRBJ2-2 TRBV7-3 CASSSRRLAGDTGELFF
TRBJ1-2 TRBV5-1 CASSLEGGGYTF
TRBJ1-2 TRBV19 CASSIRGGSDYGYTF
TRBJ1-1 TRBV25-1 CASVKLGRDTEAFF
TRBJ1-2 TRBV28 CASTPGQAHYGYTF
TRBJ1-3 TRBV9 CASSVGPAWGLPGNTIYF
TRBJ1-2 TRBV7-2 CASSPSFWDSGSEGGYTF